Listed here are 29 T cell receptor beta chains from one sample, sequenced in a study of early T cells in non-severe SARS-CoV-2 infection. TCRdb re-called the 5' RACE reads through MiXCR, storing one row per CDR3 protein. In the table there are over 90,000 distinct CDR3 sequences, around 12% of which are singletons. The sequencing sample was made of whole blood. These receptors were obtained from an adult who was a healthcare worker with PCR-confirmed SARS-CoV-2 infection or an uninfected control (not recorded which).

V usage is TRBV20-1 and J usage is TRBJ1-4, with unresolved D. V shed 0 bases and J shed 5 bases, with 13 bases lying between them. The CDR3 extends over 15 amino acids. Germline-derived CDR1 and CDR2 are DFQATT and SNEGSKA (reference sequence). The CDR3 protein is CSARDRRAVNEKLFF. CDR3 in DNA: TGCAGTGCTAGAGATCGCCGGGCAGTAAATGAAAAACTGTTTTTT.

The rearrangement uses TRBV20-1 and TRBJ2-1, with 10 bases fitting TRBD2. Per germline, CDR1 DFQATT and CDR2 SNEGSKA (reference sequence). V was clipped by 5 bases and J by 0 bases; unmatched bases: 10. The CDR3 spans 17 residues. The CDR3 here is CSALRLAGITSYNEQFF. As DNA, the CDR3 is TGCAGTGCTTTGCGACTAGCGGGTATCACCTCCTACAATGAGCAGTTCTTC.

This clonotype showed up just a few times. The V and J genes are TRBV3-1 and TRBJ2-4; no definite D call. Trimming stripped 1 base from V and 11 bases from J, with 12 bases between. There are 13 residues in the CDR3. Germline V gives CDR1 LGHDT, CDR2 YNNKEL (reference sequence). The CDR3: CASSQVMASVQYF. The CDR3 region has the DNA TGTGCCAGCAGCCAAGTCATGGCATCGGTTCAGTACTTC.

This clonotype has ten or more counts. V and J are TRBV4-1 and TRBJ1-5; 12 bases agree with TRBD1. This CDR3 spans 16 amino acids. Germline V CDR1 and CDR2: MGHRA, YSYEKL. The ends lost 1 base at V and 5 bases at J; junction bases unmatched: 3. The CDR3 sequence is CASSQGGQGAHQPQHF. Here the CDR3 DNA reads TGCGCCAGCAGCCAAGGGGGACAGGGGGCCCATCAGCCCCAGCATTTT.

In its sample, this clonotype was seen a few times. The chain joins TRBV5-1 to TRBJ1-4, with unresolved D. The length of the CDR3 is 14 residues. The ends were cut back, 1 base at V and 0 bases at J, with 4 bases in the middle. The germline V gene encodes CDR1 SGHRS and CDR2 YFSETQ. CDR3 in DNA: TGCGCCAGCAGCTTGTCTTCAACTAATGAAAAACTGTTTTTT. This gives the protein CASSLSSTNEKLFF.

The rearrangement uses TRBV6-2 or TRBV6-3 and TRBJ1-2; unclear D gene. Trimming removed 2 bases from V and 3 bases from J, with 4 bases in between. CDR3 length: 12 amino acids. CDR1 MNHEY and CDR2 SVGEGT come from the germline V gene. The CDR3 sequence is CASSYSDYGYTF. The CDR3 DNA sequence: TGTGCCAGCAGTTACAGTGACTATGGCTACACCTTC.

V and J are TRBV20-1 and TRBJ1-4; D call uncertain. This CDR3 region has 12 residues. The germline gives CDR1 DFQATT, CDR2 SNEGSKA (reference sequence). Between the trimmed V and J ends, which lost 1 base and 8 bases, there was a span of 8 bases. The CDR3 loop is CSARAGREKLFF. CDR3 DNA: TGCAGTGCTAGAGCGGGGAGGGAAAAACTGTTTTTT.

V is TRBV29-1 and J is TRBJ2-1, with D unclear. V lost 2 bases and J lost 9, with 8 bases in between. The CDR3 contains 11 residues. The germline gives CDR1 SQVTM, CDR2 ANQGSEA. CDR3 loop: CSVESVGEQFF. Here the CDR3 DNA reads TGCAGCGTTGAAAGTGTTGGTGAGCAGTTCTTC.

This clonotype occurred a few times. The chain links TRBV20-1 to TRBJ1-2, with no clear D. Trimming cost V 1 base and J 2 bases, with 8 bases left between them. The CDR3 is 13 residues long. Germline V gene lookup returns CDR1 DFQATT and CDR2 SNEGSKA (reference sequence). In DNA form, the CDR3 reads TGCAGTGCTAGAGCGGACGGAAACTATGGCTACACCTTC. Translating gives CSARADGNYGYTF.

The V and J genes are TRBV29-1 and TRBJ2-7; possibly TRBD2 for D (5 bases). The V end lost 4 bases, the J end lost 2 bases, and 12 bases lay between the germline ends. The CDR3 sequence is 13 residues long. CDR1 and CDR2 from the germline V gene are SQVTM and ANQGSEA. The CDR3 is CSVVGAGTYEQYF. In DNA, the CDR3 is TGCAGCGTTGTGGGAGCAGGAACCTACGAGCAGTACTTC.

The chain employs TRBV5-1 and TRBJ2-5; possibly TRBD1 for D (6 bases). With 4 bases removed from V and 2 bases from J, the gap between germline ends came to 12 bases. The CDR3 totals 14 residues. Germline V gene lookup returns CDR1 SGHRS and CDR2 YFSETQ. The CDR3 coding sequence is TGCGCCAGCAGCACCGGGACACGGCAAGAGACCCAGTACTTC. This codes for CASSTGTRQETQYF.

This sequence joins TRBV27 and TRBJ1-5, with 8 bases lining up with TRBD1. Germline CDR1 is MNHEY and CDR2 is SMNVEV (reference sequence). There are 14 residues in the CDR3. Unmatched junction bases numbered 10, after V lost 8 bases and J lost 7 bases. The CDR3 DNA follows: TGTGCCAGCTCTGACAGGGGCTATGGACAGCCCCAGCATTTT. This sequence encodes CASSDRGYGQPQHF.

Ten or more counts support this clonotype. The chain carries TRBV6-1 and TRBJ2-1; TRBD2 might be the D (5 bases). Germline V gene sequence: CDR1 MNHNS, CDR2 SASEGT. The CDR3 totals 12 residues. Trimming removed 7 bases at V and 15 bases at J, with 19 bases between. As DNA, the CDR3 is TGTGCCAGCACCCGGGAACTCGATATGTGGTTCTTC. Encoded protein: CASTRELDMWFF.

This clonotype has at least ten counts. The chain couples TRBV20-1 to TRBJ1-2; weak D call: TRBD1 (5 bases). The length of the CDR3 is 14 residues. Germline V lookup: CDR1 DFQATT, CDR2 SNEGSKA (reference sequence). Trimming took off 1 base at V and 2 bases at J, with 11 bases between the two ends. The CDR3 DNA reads TGCAGTGCTAGAGTCGGGGCTTTAAACTATGGCTACACCTTC. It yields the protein CSARVGALNYGYTF.

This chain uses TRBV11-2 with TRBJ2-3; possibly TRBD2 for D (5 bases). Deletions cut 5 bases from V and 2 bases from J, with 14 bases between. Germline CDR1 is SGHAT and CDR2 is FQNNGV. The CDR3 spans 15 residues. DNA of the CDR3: TGTGCCAGCAGCCATATCGGGAAATCCACAGATACGCAGTATTTT. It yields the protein CASSHIGKSTDTQYF.

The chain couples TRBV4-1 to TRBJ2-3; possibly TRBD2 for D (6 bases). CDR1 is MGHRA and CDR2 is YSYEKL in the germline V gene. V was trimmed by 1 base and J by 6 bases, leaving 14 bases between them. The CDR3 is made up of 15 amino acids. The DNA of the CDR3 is TGCGCCAGCAGCCAAGCCGGGGGATTAGCGGATACGCAGTATTTT. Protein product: CASSQAGGLADTQYF.

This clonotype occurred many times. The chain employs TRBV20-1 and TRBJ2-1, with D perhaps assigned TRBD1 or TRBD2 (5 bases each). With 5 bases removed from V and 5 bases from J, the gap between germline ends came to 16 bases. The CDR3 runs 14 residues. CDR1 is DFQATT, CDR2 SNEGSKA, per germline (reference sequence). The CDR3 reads CSAAGAVSNNEQFF. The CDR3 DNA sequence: TGCAGTGCTGCCGGGGCGGTATCTAACAATGAGCAGTTCTTC.

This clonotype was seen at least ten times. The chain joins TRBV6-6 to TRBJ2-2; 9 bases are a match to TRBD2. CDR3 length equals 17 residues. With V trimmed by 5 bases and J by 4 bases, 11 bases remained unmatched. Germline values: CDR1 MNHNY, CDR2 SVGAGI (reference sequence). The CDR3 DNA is TGTGCCAGCAGTCCATTGGGAGCGGGAGGCCGCACCGGGGAGCTGTTTTTT. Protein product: CASSPLGAGGRTGELFF.

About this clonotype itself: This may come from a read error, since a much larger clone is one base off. The CDR3 loop is CASIPQGIEQYF. The CDR3 DNA follows: TGTGCCAGCATCCCACAGGGAATCGAGCAGTACTTC. The chain couples TRBV6-6 to TRBJ2-7; possibly TRBD1 for D (6 bases). V shed 7 bases and J shed 6 bases, with 13 bases lying between them. Germline-derived CDR1 and CDR2 are MNHNY and SVGAGI (reference sequence). The CDR3 has 12 residues.

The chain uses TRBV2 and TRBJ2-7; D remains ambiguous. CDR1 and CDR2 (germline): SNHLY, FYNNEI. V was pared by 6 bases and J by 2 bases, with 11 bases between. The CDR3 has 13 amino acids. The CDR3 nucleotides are TGTGCCAGCAGATTAGGAAACCCCTACGAGCAGTACTTC. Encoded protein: CASRLGNPYEQYF.

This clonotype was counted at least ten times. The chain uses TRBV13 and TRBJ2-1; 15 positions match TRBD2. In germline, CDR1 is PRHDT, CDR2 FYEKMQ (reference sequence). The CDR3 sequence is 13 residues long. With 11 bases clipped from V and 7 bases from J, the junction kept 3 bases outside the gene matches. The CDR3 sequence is CAGGLAGGNEQFF. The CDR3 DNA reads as TGTGCCGGAGGACTAGCGGGAGGGAATGAGCAGTTCTTC.

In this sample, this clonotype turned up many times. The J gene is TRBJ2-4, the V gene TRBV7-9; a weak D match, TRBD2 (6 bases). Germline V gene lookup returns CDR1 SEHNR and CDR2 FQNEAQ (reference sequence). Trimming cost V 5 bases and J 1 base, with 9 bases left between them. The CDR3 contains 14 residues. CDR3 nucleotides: TGTGCCAGCAGCCGCGGAGGGGCCAAAAACATTCAGTACTTC. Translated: CASSRGGAKNIQYF. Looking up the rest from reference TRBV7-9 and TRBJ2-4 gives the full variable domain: DTGVSQNPRHKITKRGQNVTFRCDPISEHNRLYWYRQTLGQGPEFLTYFQNEAQLEKSRLLSDRFSAERPKGSFSTLEIQRTEQGDSAMYLCASSRGGAKNIQYFGAGTRLSVL.

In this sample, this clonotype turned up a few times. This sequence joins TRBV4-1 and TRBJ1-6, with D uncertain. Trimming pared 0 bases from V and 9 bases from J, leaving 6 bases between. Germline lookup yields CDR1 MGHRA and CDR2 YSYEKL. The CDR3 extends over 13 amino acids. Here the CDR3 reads CASSQDLGSPLHF. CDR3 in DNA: TGCGCCAGCAGCCAAGATTTGGGTTCACCCCTCCACTTT.

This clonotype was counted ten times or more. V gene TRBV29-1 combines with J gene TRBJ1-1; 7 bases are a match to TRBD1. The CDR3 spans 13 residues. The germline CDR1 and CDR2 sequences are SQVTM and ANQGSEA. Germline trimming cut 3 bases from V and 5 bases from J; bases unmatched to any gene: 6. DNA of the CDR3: TGCAGCGTTGAGCACAGGGGAGGGACTGAAGCTTTCTTT. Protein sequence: CSVEHRGGTEAFF.

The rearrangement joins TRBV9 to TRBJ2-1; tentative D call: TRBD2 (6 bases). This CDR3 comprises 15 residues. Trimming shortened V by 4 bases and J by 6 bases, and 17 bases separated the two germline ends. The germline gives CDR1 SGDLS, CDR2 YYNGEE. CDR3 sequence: CASSQPGRRGNEQFF. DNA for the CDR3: TGTGCCAGCAGCCAGCCGGGGAGGAGGGGCAATGAGCAGTTCTTC.

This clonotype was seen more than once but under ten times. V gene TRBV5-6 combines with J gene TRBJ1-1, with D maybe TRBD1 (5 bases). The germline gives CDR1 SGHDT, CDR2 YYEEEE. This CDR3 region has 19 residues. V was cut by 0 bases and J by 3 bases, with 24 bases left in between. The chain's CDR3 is CASSLELERGATGYTEAFF. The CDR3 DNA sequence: TGTGCCAGCAGCTTGGAGCTGGAGAGAGGGGCGACTGGATACACTGAAGCTTTCTTT.

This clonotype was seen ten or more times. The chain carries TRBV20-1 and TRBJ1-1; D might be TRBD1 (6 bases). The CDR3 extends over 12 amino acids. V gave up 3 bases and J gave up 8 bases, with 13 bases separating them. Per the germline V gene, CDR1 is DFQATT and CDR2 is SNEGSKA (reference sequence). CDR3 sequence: CSASWGDMEAFF. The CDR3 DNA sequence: TGCAGTGCTAGTTGGGGGGACATGGAAGCTTTCTTT.

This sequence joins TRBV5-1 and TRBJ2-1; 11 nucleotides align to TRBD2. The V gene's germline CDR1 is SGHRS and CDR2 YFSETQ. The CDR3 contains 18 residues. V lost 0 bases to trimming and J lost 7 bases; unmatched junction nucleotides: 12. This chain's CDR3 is CASSLAVSGRASGNEQFF. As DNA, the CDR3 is TGCGCCAGCAGCTTGGCCGTTAGCGGGAGGGCATCGGGGAATGAGCAGTTCTTC.

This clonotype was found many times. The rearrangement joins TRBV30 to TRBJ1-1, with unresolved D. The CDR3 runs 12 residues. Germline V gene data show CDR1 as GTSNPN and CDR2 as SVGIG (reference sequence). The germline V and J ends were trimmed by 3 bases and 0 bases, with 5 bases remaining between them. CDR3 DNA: TGTGCCTGGAGGACCTTGAACACTGAAGCTTTCTTT. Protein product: CAWRTLNTEAFF.